This T cell receptor beta chain was sequenced for a study of cytomegalovirus exposure and HLA in healthy donors. The CDR3 consists of 14 residues. V lost 6 bases, J lost 0 bases, and 12 bases lay in between. Per the germline V gene, CDR1 is SNHLY and CDR2 is FYNNEI. For this clone: Other DNA variants within this sample encode the same CDR3.

It was with 60 Vbeta and 13 Jbeta primers that the PCR ran. The assay was immunoSEQ multiplex PCR, and TCRdb's table has in-frame clones only and misses some. The table records 200,000 or so clones, roughly 81% of them present only once. Source material: PBMCs. The clonotype originates from a woman in her 30s in good health and CMV-seropositive. V is TRBV2 and J is TRBJ2-7; D is possibly TRBD1 (6 bases). CDR3 bases: TGTGCCAGCAGCGACCAAGGGGGCTCCTACGAGCAGTACTTC. Translation gives CASSDQGGSYEQYF.